This section outlines one T cell receptor beta chain sequence together with its context. This entry comes from a study of blood T cell repertoires in COVID-19. Background on the study: T cells, B-cell-depleted T cells, or PBMCs supplied cDNA or gDNA.

In the source study's methods: Reference gene primer amplification gave estimated nucleated cell counts. Assay used: immunoSEQ multiplex PCR; TCRdb lists only in-frame clones, some missing. That table supplies the V and J calls and clone size; D and trimming were determined from the DNA. The sample has more than 150,000 clones, 82% seen once. CDR1 is SGHTA, CDR2 FQGTGA, per germline. The CDR3 runs to 15 residues. Trimming shortened V by 5 bases and J by 6 bases, and 17 bases separated the two germline ends. In terms of age and location, participants ranged from roughly 18 to 100 years and lived in approximately 24 US areas. What the recovered Cohort 3 donors had was two negative PCRs, clearance, or symptom resolution.

The TCR comes from a man in his forties who had recovered from COVID-19. The chain links TRBV7-3 to TRBJ2-1, with D maybe TRBD2 (5 bases). Sequencing used PBMCs or T cells enriched from blood (not recorded which). The CDR3 loop is CASSLEAHGGNEQFF. As DNA, the CDR3 is TGTGCCAGCAGCCTAGAGGCCCATGGAGGCAATGAGCAGTTCTTC.